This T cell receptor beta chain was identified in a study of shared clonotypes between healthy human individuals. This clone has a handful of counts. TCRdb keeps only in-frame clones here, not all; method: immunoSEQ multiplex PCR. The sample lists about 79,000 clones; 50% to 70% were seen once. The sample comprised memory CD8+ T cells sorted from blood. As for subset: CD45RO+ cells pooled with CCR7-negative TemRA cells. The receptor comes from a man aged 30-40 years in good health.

In DNA, the CDR3 is TGTGCCAGCAGTTTATCAGACGGGTCGGGGACCCAGTACTTC. This translates into CASSLSDGSGTQYF. The chain links TRBV7-3 to TRBJ2-5, with D hard to call. Trimming took off 6 bases at V and 7 bases at J, with 18 bases between the two ends. CDR3 size: 14 residues. In germline, CDR1 is SGHTA, CDR2 FQGTGA.